This TCR beta chain was identified in a study of cytomegalovirus exposure and HLA in healthy donors (TCRdb year 2017). About the investigation overall: In an earlier analysis of under 750 of the donors, 250 to 350 Gb of sequence data and 100 million or so unique TCR beta sequences from roughly 190 million T cells were reported. Roughly 300 gigabases of sequencing data and 80 million or so unique TCR sequences were included in an early release covering about 600 HLA-typed donors. Of the approximately 400 genotyped donors, 65% to 90% were placed in the genetic ancestry cluster associated with self-reported Caucasian donors. The aim of the study was to test whether cataloging public T cell receptors could identify signatures of past pathogen exposure. The study profiled the T cell repertoires of about 720 subjects by immunosequencing and related them to cytomegalovirus serostatus. A separate validation cohort of 100 to 150 different subjects was used in addition to the roughly 700-subject first cohort. The study combined high-throughput TCR immunosequencing, statistical association of individual TCRs with disease status, and machine learning to predict cytomegalovirus infection status. A later analysis re-analyzed previously published TCR beta repertoires from roughly 630 donors and added high-resolution HLA genotyping to study TCR occurrence patterns. In the later analysis, no new phenotypic data were used to find candidate immune exposures; instead, reliance was placed on TCR beta sequences and their occurrence across donors. To decide whether each TCR beta V gene segment behaved as functional or pseudogenic, an earlier analysis of some 600 of the donors relied on high-throughput TCR beta sequencing. Donor age, sex, ethnicity and CMV serostatus were collected together with the repertoire data. A later genetic analysis took genome-wide SNP genotypes for about three fifths of the 666 donors and used that subset as a discovery cohort. All discovery cohort repertoires had been generated using a single sequencing platform. HLA typing covered class I and class II loci at four-digit resolution. The number of donors typed differed by locus, with 629-630 for A, B, C, DRB1 and DQB1, roughly 520 for DQA1, approximately 580 for DPA1, and around 460 for DPB1. Because of strong linkage in the cohort, five DR-DQ haplotypes were treated as single units for association and clustering. Among about 360 genotyped donors of the cohort, an average of about 240,000 unique TCR beta nucleotide sequences were sequenced per donor, 15% to 20% of them non-productive. The study at large found these results: Assigning TCR associations to individual alleles was difficult when HLA alleles, especially DR and DQ, strongly co-occurred. A few of the identified cytomegalovirus-associated TCR beta chains were confirmed in vitro to be specific for cytomegalovirus antigens. Most CMV-associated TCR beta chains appeared to be HLA-restricted in a later analysis, and the HLA associations seemed to be driven largely by CMV exposure. Across donors, most TCR sequences were observed very rarely, whereas some public TCRs were present in many individuals. An earlier analysis of 587 of the donors showed that most TCR beta V segments appeared in productive rearrangements either about 87% or about 30% of the time, which broadly matched IMGT annotations. The authors suggested that the approach could potentially be extended to other disease states and immunological phenotypes. Compared with equally common non-associated chains, HLA-associated TCR beta chains in a later analysis were more clonally expanded and had lower generation probabilities. According to a later genetic analysis, donors in an Asian-associated ancestry cluster had fewer N-insertions in productive TCRs than the roughly 700-donor mean. Specific HLA alleles were associated with 15,000 to 20,000 TCR beta sequences at a false discovery rate of 0.05 in a later analysis. Because HLA typing was missing for some donors at each locus, association tests included only the typed subset. Some IMGT-functional V segments, including TRBV6-2 and TRBV6-3, could not be told apart with the 87-base-pair reads, so those segments were excluded. A group of highly shared sequence variants was considered likely to be a technical artifact of the sequencing pipeline. In a later analysis, several top co-occurrence clusters were reported to appear linked to parvovirus B19, influenza, CMV and Epstein-Barr virus. A further reported finding was that TCR beta sequences accurately predicted the HLA-A and HLA-B alleles for most subjects in the first cohort. A later genetic analysis associated a missense DCLRE1C variant with V-gene and J-gene trimming of TCR beta chains, and an independent cohort replicated the association. Because counts were too low, 15 or so rarely observed V segments, including chromosome 9 orphons, were excluded from the earlier analysis of 587 of the donors. CMV serostatus was the only immune exposure information available for the cohort. The cohort was sequenced for TCR beta chains only, and without alpha or paired-chain data the features that could be detected were limited. A total of fewer than 200 TCR beta chains were listed by the study as associated with cytomegalovirus. A later analysis found that TCR association rates varied across HLA loci, with DRB1 alleles showing the most associated TCRs and HLA-C alleles the fewest. Linkage disequilibrium might explain the correlated functional status among segregating V segments, but an unknown experimental factor could not be ruled out. Cytomegalovirus status was reported to be diagnosed by the classifier with high specificity and sensitivity in both the original and validation cohorts. Roughly uniform sequencing depth across donors was assumed in presence/absence analyses, although this assumption may not hold.

The cohort comprised some 730 healthy bone marrow donors. Cohort members were all nominally healthy when sampled, although unrecorded immune exposures were likely present. CMV serostatus was positive for roughly 290 and negative for about 50% of the roughly 700 cohort members, and was not recorded for this donor. A peripheral blood sample was provided by each donor, and peripheral blood mononuclear cells were used for TCR beta sequencing. Genomic DNA was extracted from the blood cell samples with the Qiagen DNeasy Blood Extraction Kit. V and J lose 5 bases and 10 bases, and a span of 12 bases separates them. The CDR3 holds 12 amino acids from the cysteine to the phenylalanine. The kept DNA is CDR3 alone, 36 bases in frame from the first base. The germline V gene (reference sequence) provides CDR1 SEHNR and CDR2 FQNEAQ. Libraries were prepared through the immunoSEQ multiplex PCR assay. The multiplex PCR relied on a mix of 60 forward primers for TCR Vbeta segments and 13 reverse primers for TCR Jbeta segments. The CDR3 region of rearranged TCR beta genes was amplified from genomic DNA by a multiplex PCR assay. On the Illumina HiSeq System, the amplified TCR beta libraries were sequenced as 87-base-pair reads. In the authors' own workflow: Across the 670 or so repertoires, a later analysis counted 78 million or so unique TCR beta chains, approximately 10 million of which were shared by at least two donors. To remove PCR and sequencing errors, raw reads were error-corrected and collapsed into unique sequences using a nearest-neighbor algorithm that merged closely related sequences. CDR3 sequences were aligned to IMGT reference sequences to assign V, D and J gene segments. For a sequence to be retained, a match of at least six nucleotides to both a V gene segment and a J gene segment was required. Rearrangements were classified as productive when the CDR3 lacked stop codons and remained in frame with V and J, and all other rearrangements were classified as non-productive. Following IMGT convention, CDR3 was defined as the stretch from the second conserved V-encoded cysteine to the conserved J-encoded phenylalanine. The earlier analysis of about 560 of the donors excluded any sequence lacking an unambiguous match to a single V gene segment. An earlier analysis of approximately 590 of the donors called V segments functional above 56.7% productive rearrangements and segregating when the between-donor standard deviation exceeded 5%. A statistical classification framework was built for diagnosing cytomegalovirus status from the catalog of TCR beta chain sequences. In a later analysis, TCR nucleotide sequences were compared against IMGT/GENE-DB human TR gene sequences so that V and J genes could be assigned. The TCRdist pipeline was used in a later analysis to assign CDR3 sequences and most-parsimonious VDJ recombination scenarios. A later analysis defined each TCR beta chain by its CDR3 amino acid sequence plus V-gene family, and excluded reads lacking a unique V-gene family. As a way to deal with suspected cross-contamination and a sequencing artifact, a later analysis dropped approximately 590 nucleotide sequences that were highly shared and had low generation probability. A later analysis calculated a clonal expansion index for each public chain from normalized within-repertoire ranks of inferred template counts. Generation probabilities in a later analysis came from a VDJ recombination model fitted to out-of-frame rearrangements, and those results were checked against IGoR. In a later analysis, TCR-TCR, TCR-HLA and TCR-CMV co-occurrence was scored with hypergeometric tests, and a repertoire-size bias correction was applied to TCR pairs. To estimate false discovery rates, a later analysis permuted the HLA or CMV assignments 20 times. A later analysis grouped co-occurring TCRs with DBSCAN, adding TCRdist sequence similarity when clustering within HLA-allele-positive subsets. For co-occurrence clustering, repertoires with fewer than 30,000 or more than 120,000 public chains were excluded, along with roughly 5 repertoires with anomalous nucleotide sharing. Imported from immuneACCESS, the table was reduced by TCRdb to in-frame sequences with V and J called. These copies leave out some clones; in studies compared against another copy, an unresolved V gene accounts for under half, and the cause of the remainder is not known. D and trimming come from the DNA, and the V and J calls and clone size come from that table. The table for this sample lists 75,000 to 95,000 clones; around 85% of them were counted only once. Together, the top ten hold 13% of the sample.

This clone was recorded once. Its antigen is currently not known. The input lacks base qualities; no much larger clone sits a single base away. Sequencing input: PBMCs. The chain is assembled from TRBV7-9 and TRBJ2-1, with a tentative D gene TRBD2 over 6 matching bases. This sequence originates from a human donor in good health. The DNA reads TGTGCCAGCAGCCTAGGCGGGGACGAGCAGTTCTTC. It is translated as CASSLGGDEQFF.